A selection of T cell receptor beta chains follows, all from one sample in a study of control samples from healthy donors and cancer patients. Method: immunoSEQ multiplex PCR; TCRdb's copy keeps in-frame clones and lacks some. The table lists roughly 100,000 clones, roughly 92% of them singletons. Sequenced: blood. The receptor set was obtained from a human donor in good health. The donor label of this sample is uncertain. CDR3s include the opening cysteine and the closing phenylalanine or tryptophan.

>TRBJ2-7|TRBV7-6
CASSLAWGTPWEEQYF
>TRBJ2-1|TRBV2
CASNADRGTYNEQFF
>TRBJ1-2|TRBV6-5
CASSQFGAAYGYTF
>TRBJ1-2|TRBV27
CASSLNSNYGYTF
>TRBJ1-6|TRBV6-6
CASSQGHIRSYNSPLHF
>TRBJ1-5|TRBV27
CATTRGPGQPQHF
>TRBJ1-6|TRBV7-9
CASSSPNSPLHF
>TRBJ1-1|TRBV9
CASSPGGSNTEAFF
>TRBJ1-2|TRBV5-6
CASSPGRAGSYTF
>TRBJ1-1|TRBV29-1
CSVEDVMNTEAFF
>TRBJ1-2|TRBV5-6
CASGRKANYGYTF
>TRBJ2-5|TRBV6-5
CASRSQETQYF
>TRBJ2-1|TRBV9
CASAKVQGAGNEQFF
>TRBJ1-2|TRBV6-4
CASSDRVGGYTF
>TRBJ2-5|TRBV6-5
CASSYFPDPQETQYF
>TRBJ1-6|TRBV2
CASSEGSYNSPLHF
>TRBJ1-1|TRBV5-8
CASRLRRVMGTEAFF
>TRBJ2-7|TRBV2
CASSRDSISYEQYF
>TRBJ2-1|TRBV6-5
CASRAFSNNEQFF
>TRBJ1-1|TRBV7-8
CASSLGLHRVHTEAFF
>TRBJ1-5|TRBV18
CASSPRGDQPQHF
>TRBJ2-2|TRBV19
CASSIVGTFTGELFF
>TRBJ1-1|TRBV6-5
CASSYSRGNTEAFF
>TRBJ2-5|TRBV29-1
CSVARLGETQYF
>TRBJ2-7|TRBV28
CASSPPMEGFYEQYF
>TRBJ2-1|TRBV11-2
CASSLQTSNNEQFF
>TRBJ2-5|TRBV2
CASRTLAVSQETQYF
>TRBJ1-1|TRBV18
CASSRTGIDTEAFF
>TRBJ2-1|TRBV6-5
CASSSQGSYNEQFF
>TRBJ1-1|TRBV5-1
CASSLAQGGSEAFF
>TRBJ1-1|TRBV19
CASSILGDRNTEAFF
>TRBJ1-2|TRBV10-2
CASSDDRLPDTF
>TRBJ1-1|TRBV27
CASSLSRHRNTEAFF
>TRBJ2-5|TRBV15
CATSRGNREETQYF
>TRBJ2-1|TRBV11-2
CASSLGGGSSYNEQFF
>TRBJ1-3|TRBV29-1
CSVEDPGTSGNTIYF
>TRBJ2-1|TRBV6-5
CASSYSIGDNEQFF
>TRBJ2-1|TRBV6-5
CASGSLAGGANEQFF
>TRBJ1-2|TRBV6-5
CASRTGQGPGYTF
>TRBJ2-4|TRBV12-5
CASARTGTGVSVAKNIQYF
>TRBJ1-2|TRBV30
CAWSAGVGAGYTF
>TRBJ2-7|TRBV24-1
CATSPGWSTYEQYF
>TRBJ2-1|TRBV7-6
CASSLRFTSGSRNEQFF
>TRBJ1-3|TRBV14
CASSHHEKDTIYF
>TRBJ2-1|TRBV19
CASTPGQNIYNEQFF
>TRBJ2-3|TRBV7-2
CASSLGPDTDTQYF
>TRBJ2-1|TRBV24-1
CATSDSRQGSGNEQFF
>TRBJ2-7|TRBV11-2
CASSLRQGPYEQYF
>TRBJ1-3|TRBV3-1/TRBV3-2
CASSQNGNTIYF
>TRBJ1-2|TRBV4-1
CASAFSAPTYGYTF
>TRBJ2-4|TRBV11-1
CASSSGDFSGKNIQYF
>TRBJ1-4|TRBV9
CASSGAPHEKLFF
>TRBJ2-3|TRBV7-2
CASSLARGYTDTQYF
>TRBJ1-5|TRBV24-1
CATSEPGSNQPQHF
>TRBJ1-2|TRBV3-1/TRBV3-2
CASSPNHNLYTF
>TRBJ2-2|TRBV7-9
CASSFRTNTGELFF
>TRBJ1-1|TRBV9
CASSDGQGWDTEAFF
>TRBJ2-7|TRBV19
CASSLRDRVGYEQYF
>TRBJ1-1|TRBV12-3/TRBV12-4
CASSLVGSEAFF
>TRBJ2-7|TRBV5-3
CARSHRDPNLYEQYF